Listed below are T cell receptor beta chains from one sample, sequenced in a study of T cells in Graves' hyperthyroidism and ophthalmopathy. Each CDR3 protein gets one entry after TCRdb re-called the multiplex PCR reads with MiXCR. The table shows more than 450,000 distinct CDR3 sequences, with 15% to 20% occurring only once. Sequences were obtained from blood. Every receptor here comes from a middle-aged man with Graves' ophthalmopathy. Each CDR3 is given with its conserved first and last residue. The D gene is left open where the match is weak. Size tells how often a clone was seen (once, few, many) or the class of an expanded clone, and some rows leave it out.

TRBV20-1	TRBJ2-7	TRBD1	.	CSATGAVYEQYF	TGCAGTGCCACAGGGGCGGTCTACGAGCAGTACTTC
TRBV20-1	TRBJ1-5	.	.	CSARSNLFNQPQHF	TGCAGTGCTAGGAGCAACCTTTTTAATCAGCCCCAGCATTTT
TRBV30	TRBJ1-1	.	many	CACQGRMNTEAFF	TGTGCCTGCCAGGGACGTATGAACACTGAAGCTTTCTTT
TRBV5-1	TRBJ2-7	TRBD2	few	CASQERDLPYEQYF	TGCGCCAGTCAGGAGCGGGACCTACCCTACGAGCAGTACTTC
TRBV6-1	TRBJ1-5	TRBD1	few	CASRDRESNQPQHF	TGTGCCAGCAGGGACAGGGAGAGCAATCAGCCCCAGCATTTT
TRBV14	TRBJ2-1	TRBD2	.	CASSQKHLAGVAYNEQFF	TGTGCCAGCAGCCAAAAACATCTAGCGGGAGTAGCCTACAATGAGCAGTTCTTC
TRBV6-1	TRBJ1-2	.	many	CASSLKQGYGYTF	TGTGCCAGCAGCCTAAAACAGGGCTATGGCTACACCTTC
TRBV11-3	TRBJ2-3	.	many	CASSLGSRAPDTQYF	TGTGCCAGCAGCTTAGGGTCCCGGGCGCCAGATACGCAGTATTTT
TRBV6-1	TRBJ1-4	.	few	CASSATITNEKLFF	TGTGCCAGCAGTGCTACGATAACTAATGAAAAACTGTTTTTT
TRBV28	TRBJ1-1	.	.	CASILSVMNTEAFF	TGTGCCAGCATCCTTAGCGTTATGAACACTGAAGCTTTCTTT
TRBV20-1	TRBJ2-3	.	few	CSARAAGRVDTQYF	TGCAGTGCTAGGGCCGCGGGAAGGGTGGATACGCAGTATTTT
TRBV18	TRBJ2-3	TRBD2	many	CASSPPGGADTQYF	TGTGCCAGCTCACCTCCGGGGGGTGCAGATACGCAGTATTTT
TRBV12-3/TRBV12-4	TRBJ1-2	.	.	CASSLVTFQRGYTF	TGTGCCAGCAGTTTAGTTACATTCCAGAGGGGCTACACCTTC
TRBV15	TRBJ1-4	.	many	CATSRERGLNEKLFF	TGTGCCACCAGCAGAGAAAGGGGACTTAATGAAAAACTGTTTTTT
TRBV12-3/TRBV12-4	TRBJ2-3	.	many	CASSFAGGTDTQYF	TGTGCCAGCAGTTTTGCTGGAGGCACAGATACGCAGTATTTT
TRBV30	TRBJ1-1	TRBD1	.	CAWSVRQGATEAFF	TGTGCCTGGAGTGTAAGACAGGGGGCCACTGAAGCTTTCTTT
TRBV7-2	TRBJ1-1	TRBD1	.	CASSSRTGFTEAFF	TGTGCCAGCAGCTCCCGGACAGGGTTTACTGAAGCTTTCTTT
TRBV7-9	TRBJ2-3	.	many	CASSSDTTDTQYF	TGTGCCAGCAGCTCGGACACCACAGATACGCAGTATTTT
TRBV14	TRBJ2-2	TRBD1	.	CASSRTGTGIGTGELFF	TGTGCCAGCAGCCGAACCGGGACAGGGATCGGCACCGGGGAGCTGTTTTTT
TRBV4-3	TRBJ2-5	.	.	CASSQEEEVWETQYF	TGCGCCAGCAGCCAAGAGGAGGAAGTCTGGGAGACCCAGTACTTC
TRBV24-1	TRBJ2-7	.	few	CATSDLSRVVTYEQYF	TGTGCCACCAGTGATTTGTCCAGGGTGGTCACCTACGAGCAGTACTTC
TRBV28	TRBJ2-1	.	.	CASSTIGNNEQFF	TGTGCCAGCAGTACTATAGGAAACAATGAGCAGTTCTTC
TRBV2	TRBJ2-7	.	few	CASSVPPAHEQYF	TGTGCCAGCAGTGTTCCCCCAGCCCACGAGCAGTACTTC
TRBV20-1	TRBJ2-5	.	.	CSADRTTPGETQYF	TGCAGTGCTGATCGGACTACCCCCGGGGAGACCCAGTACTTC
TRBV12-3/TRBV12-4	TRBJ2-4	TRBD2	.	CASSLELAGGHTQYF	TGTGCCAGCAGTTTGGAGCTAGCGGGGGGGCACACTCAGTACTTC
TRBV7-8	TRBJ1-2	.	.	CASSLVSPGYTF	TGTGCCAGCAGCTTAGTATCCCCCGGCTACACCTTC
TRBV6-1	TRBJ2-7	TRBD1	.	CASTPGTGTYEQYF	TGTGCCAGCACGCCTGGGACAGGGACTTACGAGCAGTACTTC
TRBV28	TRBJ2-1	TRBD1	many	CASSGQGRSEQFF	TGTGCCAGCAGTGGACAGGGCCGTAGTGAGCAGTTCTTC
TRBV3-1	TRBJ1-4	.	few	CASGKGLQNEKLFF	TGTGCCAGCGGTAAGGGCTTGCAAAATGAAAAACTGTTTTTT
TRBV20-1	TRBJ2-3	TRBD2	.	CSARGSAGGTDTQYF	TGCAGTGCTAGAGGATCAGCGGGGGGCACAGATACGCAGTATTTT
TRBV28	TRBJ2-6	.	few	CASTKDGANVLTF	TGTGCCAGCACCAAGGATGGGGCCAACGTCCTGACTTTC
TRBV7-3	TRBJ2-2	TRBD1	.	CASSLRDRGYTGELFF	TGTGCCAGCAGCTTAAGGGACAGGGGATATACCGGGGAGCTGTTTTTT
TRBV7-9	TRBJ1-2	TRBD1	few	CASSPGGGKDGYTF	TGTGCCAGCAGCCCAGGGGGCGGAAAGGATGGCTACACCTTC
TRBV28	TRBJ2-3	TRBD2	.	CASRLSLGLAGREGTDTQYF	TGTGCCAGCAGACTCTCCCTGGGACTAGCGGGACGAGAGGGCACAGATACGCAGTATTTT
TRBV18	TRBJ2-3	TRBD2	few	CASSRGLAESTDTQYF	TGTGCCAGCTCACGGGGACTAGCGGAAAGCACAGATACGCAGTATTTT
TRBV3-1	TRBJ2-1	.	few	CASSQARGVAYNEQFF	TGTGCCAGCAGCCAAGCAAGGGGGGTTGCCTACAATGAGCAGTTCTTC
TRBV12-3/TRBV12-4	TRBJ2-7	TRBD2	many	CASSPMTSAVYEQYF	TGTGCCAGCAGTCCCATGACTAGCGCGGTCTACGAGCAGTACTTC
TRBV6-2/TRBV6-3	TRBJ2-1	TRBD2	many	CASSYTTSGTSDEQFF	TGTGCCAGCAGTTACACGACTAGCGGGACCAGCGATGAGCAGTTCTTC
TRBV15	TRBJ2-2	.	.	CATSNGLNTGELFF	TGTGCCACCAGCAACGGTCTGAACACCGGGGAGCTGTTTTTT
TRBV20-1	TRBJ2-5	.	few	CSAVNLGGPKETQYF	TGCAGTGCTGTTAACCTGGGGGGGCCGAAGGAGACCCAGTACTTC
TRBV5-1	TRBJ2-1	TRBD1	many	CASTLGPGQGLSNEQFF	TGCGCCAGCACCCTGGGACCGGGACAGGGCTTGAGCAATGAGCAGTTCTTC
TRBV6-5	TRBJ1-1	.	many	CASSYDGDSSTEAFF	TGTGCCAGCAGTTACGATGGCGACAGCTCCACTGAAGCTTTCTTT
TRBV5-1	TRBJ2-5	TRBD1	.	CASAFSTGEMGTQYF	TGCGCCAGCGCATTCTCAACAGGGGAAATGGGGACCCAGTACTTC